This note documents a single T cell receptor (beta chain) sequence. No antigen is known for it. No base-level quality is on record; no much larger clone is a single base apart. Taken with the paper, the label for time point translates to: baseline before first vaccination. Vaccinee samples came from UK trials COV001 and COV002, including a single-blind randomized controlled phase 2/3 trial of AZD1222 (ChAdOx1 nCoV-19) in healthy adults. Trial participant PBMC samples were collected at day 0 and day 28 after the second dose for TCRbeta chain sequencing. This specimen belongs to a study of T cell responses to AZD1222 COVID-19 vaccine (dated by TCRdb to about 2021). For context, the study as a whole: AZD1222 recipients with second doses at about 4 weeks or about 12 weeks were pooled, because spike-specific TCR depth and breadth did not differ between schedules. TCR sequencing covered 230 to 250 trial participants: roughly 200 given two doses of AZD1222 and 26 given two doses of MenACWY control vaccine. Enrollment into the trials was organized by age into subgroups of 18-55, 56-69 and 70-plus years, and those subgroups contained about 160, 30 and 59 TCR-sequenced participants, respectively. Here is what the overall study found, with its caveats: A significant rise in spike-specific TCR breadth and depth was observed after two AZD1222 doses relative to day 0 and relative to MenACWY recipients. In the small 56-69-year group, the increase in depth fell short of significance, most likely because of low power. The whole spike protein was spanned by vaccine-associated CD4 TCRs, and dominant responses were seen in regions 160-218 and 743-854. Reportedly, close to half of the unique spike-specific TCRs recognized epitopes lying outside the regions that are mutated in the B.1.351 and B.1.1.7 variants. Because no day 14 peak-response samples were available, repertoires were characterized only after the peak T cell response. Participants were mostly white British, with more females than males. The authors suggested clonal diversity may have been underestimated. Conclusions about previously exposed vaccinees were limited because only six AZD1222 recipients were SARS-CoV-2 seropositive at baseline.

The CDR3 regions of human TCRbeta chains were analyzed by immunosequencing. For the original study's pipeline: Repertoire TCRs were checked for matches against a reference library of SARS-CoV-2-specific TCRs that had been generated using the MIRA antigen-specificity platform. Breadth meant the fraction of unique TCRs that were SARS-CoV-2-associated, whereas depth meant the fraction of total T cells that were SARS-CoV-2-associated. Using the MIRA data, every spike-specific TCR was mapped to the spike region that the TCR reacted to and assigned to either a CD4 or a CD8 class. Log10-transformed breadth and depth values were compared by one-way ANOVA with Sidak's multiple comparisons tests. What TCRdb holds here is the immuneACCESS table cut down to in-frame rearrangements. Part of the clones is not present; checked against another copy, under half of the missing clones reflect an unresolved V gene, and the others are unexplained. The DNA gave D and trimming, while V, J and clone size come from that table. Counted in this sample were 150,000 to 200,000 clones; 80% to 95% of them appeared once. The ten largest clones take up 2.3% of the sample.

Compared with germline, V lacks 6 bases and J lacks 6 bases; bases without a gene match: 7. Measured from the cysteine to the phenylalanine, the CDR3 is 14 residues long. Left in the record is the CDR3 DNA by itself, 42 bases read in frame from the first base. CDR1 and CDR2 are drawn from the germline V gene: SNHLY, FYNNEI. This sequence originates from an adult in good health. The sequence is built from TRBV2 and TRBJ2-2; 7 junctional bases match TRBD1. The input for sequencing was peripheral blood, taken on day 0 of AZD1222 vaccination. The CDR3 region reads CASRKTGRAGELFF. The DNA is as follows: TGTGCCAGCAGAAAGACAGGGAGAGCCGGGGAGCTGTTTTTT.